The rows below give T cell receptor beta chains drawn from one sample of a study of shared clonotypes between healthy human individuals. The assay was immunoSEQ multiplex PCR, and TCRdb's table has in-frame clones only and misses some. The sample records more than 2 million clones, about 95% being singletons. Sequenced material: naive CD8+ T cells sorted from blood. These receptor sequences come from a young man in good health. The CDR3 runs from the conserved cysteine through the conserved F or W. D genes are given only for firm matches. For some rows the clone size is stated as once, few or many, or as a class when expanded; others skip it.

D	V	J	size	DNA	CDR3
NA	TRBV7-2	TRBJ2-5	NA	TGTGCCAGCAGCTTAGCGCGGTCCCTACAAGAGACCCAGTACTTC	CASSLARSLQETQYF
NA	TRBV9	TRBJ2-3	once	TGTGCCAGCAGCGTAGAAGGGGAGTGGGGCACAGATACGCAGTATTTT	CASSVEGEWGTDTQYF
NA	TRBV7-5	TRBJ2-2	NA	TGTGCCAGAAGCACACCCAGGGGGCTCACCGGGGAGCTGTTTTTT	CARSTPRGLTGELFF
TRBD1	TRBV18	TRBJ1-1	NA	TGTGCCAGCTCCTCCACAGGGGAGAACACTGAAGCTTTCTTT	CASSSTGENTEAFF
NA	TRBV5-6	TRBJ2-1	NA	TGTGCCAGCAGCTTGGACAGGAGCTCCTACAATGAGCAGTTCTTC	CASSLDRSSYNEQFF
NA	TRBV14	TRBJ2-7	NA	TGTGCCAGCAGCCAAGCTATAACGCGCCCCTACGAGCAGTACTTC	CASSQAITRPYEQYF
NA	TRBV9	TRBJ2-3	NA	TGTGCCAGCAGCCTAGGGGGGGTTACAGATACGCAGTATTTT	CASSLGGVTDTQYF
NA	TRBV27	TRBJ2-3	NA	TGTGCCAGCGCCCAACTGGGGGACGACACAGATACGCAGTATTTT	CASAQLGDDTDTQYF
TRBD2	TRBV5-4	TRBJ2-7	NA	TGTGCCAGCAGCAGCGGGGACGGCTCCTACGAGCAGTACTTC	CASSSGDGSYEQYF
NA	TRBV7-9	TRBJ2-7	NA	TGTGCCAGCACCCGAATCCAGGACAGTGACCCGAGGGAGCAGTACTTC	CASTRIQDSDPREQYF
TRBD1	TRBV10-1	TRBJ2-7	NA	TGCGCCAGCAGCAGGACAGGGGGACCCTACGAGCAGTACTTC	CASSRTGGPYEQYF